The rows below give T cell receptor beta chains drawn from one sample of a study of cytomegalovirus exposure and HLA in healthy donors. Sequenced by immunoSEQ multiplex PCR; TCRdb stores in-frame clones only, minus some. Among under 200,000 clones, roughly 89% were seen once, and the ten largest hold approximately 3%. The specimen was PBMCs. The receptor set was obtained from a young woman in good health and CMV-seropositive. Both conserved end residues are part of each CDR3. A D gene is named only where the DNA matches it firmly. A row's size may be missing; if present it is once, few, many or a size class.

TRBV4-1	.	TRBJ2-7	TRBD2	TGCGCCAGCAGCCCAAGTGGGACTAGCGGGACCTACGAGCAGTACTTC	CASSPSGTSGTYEQYF
TRBV5-1	.	TRBJ2-7	TRBD1	TGCGCCAGCAGCTTGGGGTCAGGAGGACAGGGGGGCGAGCAGTACTTC	CASSLGSGGQGGEQYF
TRBV27	.	TRBJ2-7	TRBD2	TGTGCCAGCAGTGCGACTAGCGGGAGGGCCCCCGAGCAGTACTTC	CASSATSGRAPEQYF
TRBV25-1	.	TRBJ1-1	TRBD1	TGTGCCAGCAGTGGCGCCCCGACAGGGAGCACTGAAGCTTTCTTT	CASSGAPTGSTEAFF
TRBV19	.	TRBJ1-1	TRBD1	TGTGCCAGTAGTACACCCGGGACAGGGGTGGCTTTCTTT	CASSTPGTGVAFF
TRBV30	.	TRBJ2-7	TRBD2	TGTGCCTGGGAGACTAGCGGGGGGGAGCAGTACTTC	CAWETSGGEQYF
TRBV19	.	TRBJ2-3	TRBD2	TGTGCCAGTAGTATATCGACTAGCGGGAGCCGGGCAGATACGCAGTATTTT	CASSISTSGSRADTQYF
TRBV10-2	once	TRBJ2-5	TRBD2	TGCGCCAGCAAACCGAGCGGGGTGCTCCAAGAGACCCAGTACTTC	CASKPSGVLQETQYF
TRBV18	.	TRBJ2-5	.	TGTGCCAGCTCATCGTACCAAGAGACCCAGTACTTC	CASSSYQETQYF
TRBV25-1	.	TRBJ2-5	TRBD2	TGTGCCAGCAGGGGGACTAGCGGGAACCAAGAGACCCAGTACTTC	CASRGTSGNQETQYF
TRBV27	.	TRBJ2-1	TRBD1	TGTGCCAGCAGTTCTGACAAGGGGGCGTCCTACAATGAGCAGTTCTTC	CASSSDKGASYNEQFF
TRBV6-5	.	TRBJ1-2	.	TGTGCCAGCAGTTACAGACAGAACTATGGCTACACCTTC	CASSYRQNYGYTF
TRBV27	.	TRBJ1-2	.	TGTGCCAGCAGATCTAACGCTAACTATGGCTACACCTTC	CASRSNANYGYTF
TRBV7-9	.	TRBJ1-2	.	TGTGCCAGCAGCTTACCGGGGGGACTCTATGGCTACACCTTC	CASSLPGGLYGYTF
TRBV6-5	.	TRBJ1-1	.	TGTGCCAGCAGCCCCCTCCAGAGGACTGAAGCTTTCTTT	CASSPLQRTEAFF
TRBV7-9	.	TRBJ1-3	.	TGTGCCAGCAGCGACACAGGGACGGGCACCATATATTTT	CASSDTGTGTIYF
TRBV28	.	TRBJ2-5	.	TGTGCCAGCAGTTTGTCAGGGTTACAAGAGACCCAGTACTTC	CASSLSGLQETQYF
TRBV6-5	once	TRBJ1-2	.	TGTGCCAGCAGTTACTCAGTTGGCGGCTATGGCTACACCTTC	CASSYSVGGYGYTF
TRBV6-5	once	TRBJ1-1	.	TGTGCCAGCAGTCCCCCAGCTGAAGCTTTCTTT	CASSPPAEAFF
TRBV6-1	.	TRBJ1-5	.	TGTGCCAGCGAGACTACAGGGTCCAATCAGCCCCAGCATTTT	CASETTGSNQPQHF
TRBV19	once	TRBJ1-2	.	TGTGCCAGTAGAAAATCCGGGACACACGTTATGGTCTATGGCTACACCTTC	CASRKSGTHVMVYGYTF
TRBV5-8	.	TRBJ2-6	TRBD1	TGTGCCAGCAGCCAAATACAGGGGGCGGGAGGGGCCAACGTCCTGACTTTC	CASSQIQGAGGANVLTF
TRBV1	.	TRBJ1-1	.	TGCACCAGCAGCCAAGAAAGGCCGGGCACTGAAGCTTTCTTT	CTSSQERPGTEAFF
TRBV6-1	.	TRBJ1-1	TRBD1	TGTGCCAGCAGTGAATTGCCGGGACAGGGTGTTCCTGAAGCTTTCTTT	CASSELPGQGVPEAFF
TRBV29-1	.	TRBJ2-1	TRBD2	TGCAGCGTTGAATTAGCGGGAGGGCCCGACGCCTACAATGAGCAGTTCTTC	CSVELAGGPDAYNEQFF
TRBV15	.	TRBJ2-7	TRBD1	TGTGCCACCAGCAGAGGCGGGACAGGGATTGGAAACGAGCAGTACTTC	CATSRGGTGIGNEQYF
TRBV5-1	.	TRBJ2-7	TRBD2	TGCGCCAGCAGACTGACCCGGGGACTAGAGGTACACGAGCAGTACTTC	CASRLTRGLEVHEQYF
TRBV7-8	.	TRBJ2-3	.	TGTGCCAGCCACGCGACCAGGATAGAAGATACGCAGTATTTT	CASHATRIEDTQYF
TRBV6-1	.	TRBJ1-4	.	TGTGCCAGCAGTGAAGCTGCCGGGTCTGGTAATGAAAAACTGTTTTTT	CASSEAAGSGNEKLFF
TRBV6-5	.	TRBJ2-1	.	TGTGCCAGCAGCGAGACGGACACCGGCAATGAGCAGTTCTTC	CASSETDTGNEQFF
TRBV28	.	TRBJ1-1	.	TGTGCCAGCAGTCCTCCTGGAGCAAACACTGAAGCTTTCTTT	CASSPPGANTEAFF
TRBV27	.	TRBJ1-5	TRBD1	TGTGCCAGCAGTCTTAGGACAGGAGGAGCGGATAGCAATCAGCCCCAGCATTTT	CASSLRTGGADSNQPQHF
TRBV7-9	.	TRBJ2-5	TRBD2	TGTGCCAGCAGCTTAGAGTTGGCGGGGGTCGGGTTAAAAGAGACCCAGTACTTC	CASSLELAGVGLKETQYF
TRBV5-1	.	TRBJ2-3	TRBD2	TGCGCCAGCAGCTTGGACCTGACGGGAGGTTTAAGCACAGATACGCAGTATTTT	CASSLDLTGGLSTDTQYF
TRBV11-1	.	TRBJ2-5	TRBD1	TGTGCCAGCAGCCTAGGGACAGGGGGCTTCCAGACCCAGTACTTC	CASSLGTGGFQTQYF
TRBV27	.	TRBJ1-1	.	TGTGCCAGCAAACTCGCAGAGGTGGCTGAAGCTTTCTTT	CASKLAEVAEAFF
TRBV15	.	TRBJ1-1	TRBD1	TGTGCCACCAGCACCCGACAGGGATCGAACACTGAAGCTTTCTTT	CATSTRQGSNTEAFF
TRBV2	.	TRBJ2-2	TRBD1	TGTGCCAGCAGTGAGCCAGGGGGAAGCGCCGGGGAGCTGTTTTTT	CASSEPGGSAGELFF
TRBV6-4	.	TRBJ2-7	.	TGTGCCAGCAGGTCGGCCAGCAGTCGTGGCGGCCAAGCGTCCTACGAGCAGTACTTC	CASRSASSRGGQASYEQYF
TRBV9	.	TRBJ2-5	TRBD2	TGTGCCAGCAGCCCCGGGGAGGGGACCCAGTACTTC	CASSPGEGTQYF
TRBV27	few	TRBJ2-7	TRBD2	TGTGCCAGCAGTCCGGGACTAGCGGGGCCCTACGAGCAGTACTTC	CASSPGLAGPYEQYF
TRBV19	.	TRBJ1-5	.	TGTGCCAGTAGTATGGGCCATAGCAATCAGCCCCAGCATTTT	CASSMGHSNQPQHF
TRBV2	.	TRBJ1-4	TRBD1	TGTGCCAGCAGTGGCGTGGACAGGGAGGGTGGTGAAAAACTGTTTTTT	CASSGVDREGGEKLFF
TRBV30	.	TRBJ2-7	.	TGTGCCTGGAGTGGCGGCAGATCCTACGAGCAGTACTTC	CAWSGGRSYEQYF
TRBV28	.	TRBJ1-5	.	TGTGCCGGGGGGAGAGGCAATCAGCCCCAGCATTTT	CAGGRGNQPQHF
TRBV7-9	.	TRBJ1-2	TRBD1	TGTGCCAGCAGCTTAGGACAGGGCGTCCCGTATGGCTACACCTTC	CASSLGQGVPYGYTF
TRBV7-9	.	TRBJ2-5	.	TGTGCCAGCAGCCGATTGGACTCTTCAAGGACCCAGTACTTC	CASSRLDSSRTQYF
TRBV20-1	.	TRBJ2-5	.	TGCAGTGTCCTTGCGGAGACCCAGTACTTC	CSVLAETQYF
TRBV2	.	TRBJ2-6	TRBD1	TGTGCCAGCAGAACAGGGGGTCCTGGGGCCAACGTCCTGACTTTC	CASRTGGPGANVLTF
TRBV5-6	.	TRBJ2-7	.	TGTGCCAGCAGCTTGGGGTACAACTACGAGCAGTACTTC	CASSLGYNYEQYF
TRBV28	.	TRBJ1-4	TRBD1	TGTGCCAGCAGCTCGGGACAGGGGACCACTAATGAAAAACTGTTTTTT	CASSSGQGTTNEKLFF
TRBV7-9	once	TRBJ2-7	.	TGTGCCAGCAGCCCTCAACAGGGTTCCCACGAGCAGTACTTC	CASSPQQGSHEQYF